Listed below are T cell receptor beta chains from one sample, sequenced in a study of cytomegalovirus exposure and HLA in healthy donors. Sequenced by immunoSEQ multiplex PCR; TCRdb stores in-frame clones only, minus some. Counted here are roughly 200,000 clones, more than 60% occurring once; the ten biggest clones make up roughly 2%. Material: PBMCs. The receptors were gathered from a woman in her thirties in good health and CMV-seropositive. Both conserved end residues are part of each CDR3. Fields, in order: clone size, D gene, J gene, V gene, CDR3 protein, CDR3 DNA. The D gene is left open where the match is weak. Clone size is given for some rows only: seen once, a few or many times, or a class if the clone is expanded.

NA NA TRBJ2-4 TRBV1 CTSSQEVGGLAGGPGSKNIQYF TGCACCAGCAGCCAAGAGGTGGGAGGACTAGCGGGGGGGCCTGGGTCCAAAAACATTCAGTACTTC
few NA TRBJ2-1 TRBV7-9 CSSSLNPYEQFF TGTTCCAGCAGCCTAAACCCCTATGAGCAGTTCTTC
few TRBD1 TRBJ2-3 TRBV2 CASSDQGGADTQYF TGTGCCAGCAGTGATCAAGGGGGCGCAGATACGCAGTATTTT
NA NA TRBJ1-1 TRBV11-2 CASSFSYTEAFF TGTGCCAGCAGCTTTAGTTACACTGAAGCTTTCTTT
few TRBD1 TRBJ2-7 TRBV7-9 CASSVDRNAYEQYF TGTGCCAGCAGCGTGGACAGGAACGCCTACGAGCAGTACTTC
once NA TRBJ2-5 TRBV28 CASSFGVQETQYF TGTGCCAGCAGTTTTGGAGTCCAAGAGACCCAGTACTTC
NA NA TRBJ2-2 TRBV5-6 CASSLVGRVELFF TGTGCCAGCAGCTTGGTGGGCAGGGTAGAGCTGTTTTTT
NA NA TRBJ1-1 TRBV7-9 CASSSQGPETEAFF TGTGCCAGCAGCTCGCAGGGGCCGGAGACTGAAGCTTTCTTT
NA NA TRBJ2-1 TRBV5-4 CASSPRVPNEQFF TGTGCCAGCAGCCCGCGGGTCCCCAATGAGCAGTTCTTC
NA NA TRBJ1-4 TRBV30 CAWSVTTGEKLFF TGTGCCTGGAGTGTAACTACGGGGGAAAAACTGTTTTTT
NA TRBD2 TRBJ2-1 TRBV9 CASSAPTSGSSYNEQFF TGTGCCAGCAGCGCCCCGACTAGCGGAAGCTCCTACAATGAGCAGTTCTTC
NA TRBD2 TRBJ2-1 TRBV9 CASSAPSERGGRYNEQFF TGTGCCAGCAGCGCACCCTCGGAGCGGGGGGGCCGATACAATGAGCAGTTCTTC
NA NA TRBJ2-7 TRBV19 CASSIDPGSSYEQYF TGTGCCAGTAGTATAGATCCAGGCAGTTCCTACGAGCAGTACTTC
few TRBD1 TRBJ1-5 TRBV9 CASSRGQAGNQPQHF TGTGCCAGCAGCAGGGGACAGGCTGGTAATCAGCCCCAGCATTTT
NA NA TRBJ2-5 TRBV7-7 CASSRRQGGETQYF TGTGCCAGCAGCCGGCGCCAGGGGGGAGAGACCCAGTACTTC
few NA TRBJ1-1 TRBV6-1 CASYQLPRLEAFF TGTGCCAGCTACCAGCTACCCCGACTTGAAGCTTTCTTT
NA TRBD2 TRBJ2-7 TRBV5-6 CASSLGSGGPRGF TGTGCCAGCAGCTTGGGGAGCGGGGGCCCAAGAGGCTTC
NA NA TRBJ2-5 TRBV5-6 CASSTRTAQETQYF TGTGCCAGCAGCACCAGGACAGCCCAAGAGACCCAGTACTTC
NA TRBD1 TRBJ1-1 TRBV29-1 CSVYRGLTNTEAFF TGCAGCGTATACAGGGGCCTGACGAACACTGAAGCTTTCTTT
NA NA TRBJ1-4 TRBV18 CASSPDRELFF TGTGCCAGCTCGCCCGACAGAGAACTGTTTTTT
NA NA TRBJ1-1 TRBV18 CASSPRIKGANTEAFF TGTGCCAGCTCACCACGGATTAAAGGGGCGAACACTGAAGCTTTCTTT
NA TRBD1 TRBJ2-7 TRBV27 CASSLHAGGEQYF TGTGCCAGCAGTTTACACGCAGGGGGCGAGCAGTACTTC
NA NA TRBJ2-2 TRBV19 CASTSQFVRRPGELFF TGTGCCAGTACCTCTCAGTTCGTCAGGCGTCCCGGGGAGCTGTTTTTT
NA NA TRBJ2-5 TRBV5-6 CASSLGTLGEETQYF TGTGCCAGCAGCTTGGGGACCCTAGGGGAAGAGACCCAGTACTTC
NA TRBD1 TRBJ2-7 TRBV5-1 CASRQGPDRGENEQYF TGCGCCAGCAGGCAGGGACCGGACAGGGGAGAGAACGAGCAGTACTTC
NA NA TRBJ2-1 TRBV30 CAWTLSSYNEQFF TGTGCCTGGACTCTGAGCTCCTACAATGAGCAGTTCTTC